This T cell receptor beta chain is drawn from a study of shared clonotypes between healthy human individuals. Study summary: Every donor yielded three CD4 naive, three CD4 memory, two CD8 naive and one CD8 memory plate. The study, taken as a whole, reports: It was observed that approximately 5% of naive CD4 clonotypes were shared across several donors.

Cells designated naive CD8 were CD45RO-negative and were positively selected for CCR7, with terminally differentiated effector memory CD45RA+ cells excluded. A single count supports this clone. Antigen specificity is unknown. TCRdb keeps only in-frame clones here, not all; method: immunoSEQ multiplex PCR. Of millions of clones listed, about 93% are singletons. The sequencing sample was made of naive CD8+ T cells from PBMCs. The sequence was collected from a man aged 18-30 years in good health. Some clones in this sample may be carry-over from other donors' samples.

The CDR3, as DNA: TGTGCCAGCAGTTTATCTGGGACAGCTACCGGAAAGGGGGGCAATCAGCCCCAGCATTTT. It encodes CASSLSGTATGKGGNQPQHF. The chain joins TRBV27 to TRBJ1-5, with 7 nucleotides matching TRBD1. CDR3 size: 20 residues. The V gene's germline CDR1 is MNHEY and CDR2 SMNVEV (reference sequence). The junction had 16 bases not matched to a gene; V was cut back by 0 bases and J by 2 bases.